The rows below give T cell receptor beta chains drawn from one sample of a study of blood T cell repertoires in COVID-19. Repertoires were generated with immunoSEQ multiplex PCR, while TCRdb's copy carries only in-frame clones and drops some. Of 230,000 or so clones in the sample, around 75% are singletons; the top ten hold approximately 5%. The sample taken for sequencing was peripheral blood. The receptor source for this set is a human donor in a cohort sampled during active COVID-19. Each CDR3 is given with its conserved first and last residue. Each record gives: J gene, V gene, CDR3 protein.

J: TRBJ1-4; V: TRBV7-9; CDR3: CASSLGTGTINEKLFF
J: TRBJ1-5; V: TRBV7-6; CDR3: CASSLKGRHPNQPQHF
J: TRBJ1-6; V: TRBV30; CDR3: CAWSVLDRSNSPLHF
J: TRBJ2-3; V: TRBV28; CDR3: CASSRASGLTSTDTQYF
J: TRBJ2-6; V: TRBV7-9; CDR3: CASSAGQGSTSGANVLTF
J: TRBJ2-7; V: TRBV7-9; CDR3: CASSQGRAGSYEQYF
J: TRBJ1-1; V: TRBV19; CDR3: CASSPTGSFAFF
J: TRBJ1-5; V: TRBV19; CDR3: CASPAAGGQPQHF
J: TRBJ1-2; V: TRBV6-5; CDR3: CASRPGQYYGYTF
J: TRBJ1-4; V: TRBV21-1; CDR3: CASSKRRFGGRDEKLFF
J: TRBJ1-2; V: TRBV7-2; CDR3: CASSLDRDYGYTF
J: TRBJ2-7; V: TRBV9; CDR3: CASSTSGTGGREQYF
J: TRBJ1-3; V: TRBV7-2; CDR3: CASSLTGGRLSGNTIYF
J: TRBJ2-3; V: TRBV7-3; CDR3: CASSPGQGLPDTQYF
J: TRBJ1-2; V: TRBV14; CDR3: CASSLSDRVHGYTF
J: TRBJ1-4; V: TRBV6-5; CDR3: CASRTPGYGEKLFF
J: TRBJ1-3; V: TRBV28; CDR3: CASSSGTASGNTIYF
J: TRBJ2-7; V: TRBV19; CDR3: CASSSAGVYEQYF
J: TRBJ1-2; V: TRBV28; CDR3: CASSFRTNYGYTF
J: TRBJ2-3; V: TRBV28; CDR3: CASSLYPAGRGLAGGPGTDTQYF
J: TRBJ2-7; V: TRBV29-1; CDR3: CSVVGGWYEQYF
J: TRBJ2-3; V: TRBV3-1/TRBV3-2; CDR3: CASSGLAGTDTQYF
J: TRBJ2-7; V: TRBV5-1; CDR3: CASSLGGTGDAYEQYF
J: TRBJ1-2; V: TRBV28; CDR3: CASRTGTAGILNYGYTF
J: TRBJ1-5; V: TRBV28; CDR3: CASSIRTGGSNQPQHF
J: TRBJ2-6; V: TRBV6-5; CDR3: CASSYDGRYANVLTF
J: TRBJ2-5; V: TRBV28; CDR3: CASSLRGLKTQYF
J: TRBJ1-5; V: TRBV18; CDR3: CASSPDTGASPQHF
J: TRBJ2-7; V: TRBV19; CDR3: CASSIALGDFYEQYF
J: TRBJ2-1; V: TRBV4-3; CDR3: CASSQDPAGVAGKNEQFF
J: TRBJ1-1; V: TRBV2; CDR3: CASFRTGVSNTEAFF
J: TRBJ1-2; V: TRBV30; CDR3: CAWSGRDRGNYGYTF
J: TRBJ2-3; V: TRBV27; CDR3: CASGSAASGSRGTDTQYF
J: TRBJ1-3; V: TRBV15; CDR3: CATSRDTGNTIYF
J: TRBJ1-3; V: TRBV13; CDR3: CASSLGQTLGNTIYF
J: TRBJ2-7; V: TRBV6-2/TRBV6-3; CDR3: CASSYSGQGYEQYF
J: TRBJ2-7; V: TRBV4-3; CDR3: CASSQGSSGRIEQYF
J: TRBJ2-1; V: TRBV5-4; CDR3: CASRGQGADGQFF
J: TRBJ2-5; V: TRBV4-3; CDR3: CASSQDWLAGEETQYF
J: TRBJ2-7; V: TRBV7-6; CDR3: CASSLEVSGFRYEQYF
J: TRBJ2-7; V: TRBV7-8; CDR3: CASSLDEFLSSYEQYF
J: TRBJ2-7; V: TRBV27; CDR3: CASSLDPGTASYEQYF
J: TRBJ1-6; V: TRBV21-1; CDR3: CASSKEGSSYNSPLHF
J: TRBJ2-2; V: TRBV6-5; CDR3: CASRQGTGELFF
J: TRBJ2-7; V: TRBV6-2/TRBV6-3; CDR3: CASSRTSGRGDYEQYF
J: TRBJ2-5; V: TRBV13; CDR3: CASSRGLGRRQETQYF
J: TRBJ2-7; V: TRBV18; CDR3: CASSPGQDYEQYF